These T cell receptor beta chains were read from a single sample in a study of blood T cells in healthy people across ages. TCRdb redid the calling of the 5' RACE reads with MiXCR, one entry per CDR3 protein. Here the sample spans 550,000 to 700,000 distinct CDR3 sequences, roughly 28% being singletons. The sequenced sample was blood. These receptors all come from a woman aged 65 to 85 in good health. Each CDR3 is given with its conserved first and last residue. Fields, in order: V gene, D gene, clone size, J gene, CDR3 protein, CDR3 DNA. The D gene is left open where the match is weak. For some rows the clone size is stated as once, few or many, or as a class when expanded; others skip it.

V: TRBV2
D: TRBD1
size: few
J: TRBJ1-4
CDR3: CASSDTGGAMVEKLFF
DNA: TGTGCCAGCAGTGACACAGGGGGCGCGATGGTGGAAAAACTGTTTTTT

V: TRBV7-2
D: NA
size: few
J: TRBJ2-5
CDR3: CASSLALVKETQYF
DNA: TGTGCCAGCAGCTTAGCCCTGGTTAAAGAGACCCAGTACTTC

V: TRBV6-2/TRBV6-3
D: NA
size: NA
J: TRBJ2-1
CDR3: CASSWQGPPYNEQFF
DNA: TGTGCCAGCAGTTGGCAGGGGCCCCCGTACAATGAGCAGTTCTTC

V: TRBV6-2/TRBV6-3
D: NA
size: NA
J: TRBJ1-2
CDR3: CASRKNQPGDYGYTF
DNA: TGTGCCAGCAGGAAAAACCAGCCGGGGGACTATGGCTACACCTTC

V: TRBV24-1
D: TRBD2
size: NA
J: TRBJ2-3
CDR3: CATSDPGTRNTDTQYF
DNA: TGTGCCACCAGTGATCCCGGGACTAGAAACACAGATACGCAGTATTTT

V: TRBV18
D: NA
size: NA
J: TRBJ1-1
CDR3: CASSPRLPQGIGTEAFF
DNA: TGTGCCAGCTCACCACGGTTGCCCCAGGGTATAGGGACTGAAGCTTTCTTT

V: TRBV7-7
D: TRBD2
size: NA
J: TRBJ2-1
CDR3: CASSRLAGGRGYNEQFF
DNA: TGTGCTAGCAGCAGATTAGCGGGGGGACGGGGTTACAATGAGCAGTTCTTC

V: TRBV28
D: NA
size: many
J: TRBJ2-7
CDR3: CASSLTAYEQYF
DNA: TGTGCCAGCAGCTTAACGGCCTACGAGCAGTACTTC

V: TRBV25-1
D: TRBD1
size: NA
J: TRBJ1-2
CDR3: CASSGPGQANYGYAF
DNA: TGTGCCAGCAGTGGCCCGGGACAGGCCAACTATGGCTACGCCTTC

V: TRBV4-3
D: NA
size: NA
J: TRBJ2-6
CDR3: CASSQVYTNRVLGANVLTF
DNA: TGCGCCAGCAGCCAAGTCTATACTAACAGGGTACTTGGGGCCAACGTCCTGACTTTC

V: TRBV20-1
D: TRBD2
size: few
J: TRBJ2-7
CDR3: CSARDPGGAEQYF
DNA: TGCAGTGCTAGAGACCCCGGGGGGGCGGAGCAGTACTTC

V: TRBV28
D: TRBD1
size: few
J: TRBJ2-7
CDR3: CACSLVGGPSYEQYF
DNA: TGTGCCTGCAGTTTAGTAGGGGGCCCTTCCTACGAGCAGTACTTC

V: TRBV5-1
D: NA
size: few
J: TRBJ2-3
CDR3: CASSFQGDTDTQYF
DNA: TGCGCCAGCAGCTTCCAGGGCGACACAGATACGCAGTATTTT

V: TRBV3-1
D: NA
size: NA
J: TRBJ1-5
CDR3: CASSLSIGVNQPQHF
DNA: TGTGCCAGCAGCCTATCGATTGGGGTTAATCAGCCCCAGCATTTT

V: TRBV27
D: TRBD1
size: NA
J: TRBJ1-2
CDR3: CASSPLGQYGYSF
DNA: TGTGCCAGCAGTCCCCTGGGACAGTATGGCTACAGCTTC

V: TRBV7-3
D: NA
size: few
J: TRBJ2-7
CDR3: CASSLTLGPTYEQYF
DNA: TGTGCCAGCAGCTTAACGTTGGGACCTACTTACGAGCAGTACTTC

V: TRBV7-9
D: NA
size: many
J: TRBJ2-7
CDR3: CASSARDGYEQYF
DNA: TGTGCCAGCAGCGCCCGGGACGGTTACGAGCAGTACTTC

V: TRBV4-3
D: NA
size: few
J: TRBJ2-7
CDR3: CASSQEISDEQYF
DNA: TGCGCCAGCAGCCAAGAGATCTCGGACGAGCAGTACTTC

V: TRBV5-1
D: TRBD1
size: NA
J: TRBJ1-2
CDR3: CASSGQGTYGYTF
DNA: TGCGCCAGCTCGGGACAGGGGACCTATGGCTACACCTTC

V: TRBV15
D: NA
size: few
J: TRBJ2-2
CDR3: CATSRDHPLEPGELFF
DNA: TGTGCCACCAGCAGAGATCACCCACTTGAGCCCGGGGAGCTGTTTTTT

V: TRBV3-1
D: TRBD1
size: few
J: TRBJ1-2
CDR3: CASSQGQGAKGYGYTF
DNA: TGTGCCAGCAGCCAAGGGCAGGGGGCTAAAGGCTATGGCTACACCTTC

V: TRBV27
D: NA
size: few
J: TRBJ1-4
CDR3: CASSSWSKRDEKLFF
DNA: TGTGCCAGCAGTTCATGGTCCAAACGGGATGAAAAACTGTTTTTT

V: TRBV5-1
D: NA
size: NA
J: TRBJ2-5
CDR3: CASSSLYGGEETQYF
DNA: TGCGCCAGCAGCTCCCTTTATGGCGGGGAAGAGACCCAGTACTTC

V: TRBV29-1
D: TRBD1
size: NA
J: TRBJ2-7
CDR3: CSVARDSQSYEQYF
DNA: TGCAGCGTTGCCCGGGACAGCCAATCCTACGAGCAGTACTTC

V: TRBV25-1
D: TRBD1
size: NA
J: TRBJ2-7
CDR3: CASSEGRGRRFLGEQYF
DNA: TGTGCCAGCAGTGAGGGCAGGGGGCGAAGGTTTTTAGGGGAGCAGTACTTC

V: TRBV6-2/TRBV6-3
D: NA
size: NA
J: TRBJ1-5
CDR3: CASSYWDSNQPQHF
DNA: TGTGCCAGCAGTTACTGGGACAGCAATCAGCCCCAGCATTTT

V: TRBV2
D: NA
size: once
J: TRBJ2-7
CDR3: CASSGTTHGGEQYF
DNA: TGTGCCAGCAGTGGGACTACCCATGGCGGCGAGCAGTACTTC

V: TRBV20-1
D: TRBD1
size: NA
J: TRBJ2-4
CDR3: CSARLGQGAKNIQYF
DNA: TGCAGTGCCCGCCTCGGACAGGGTGCCAAAAACATTCAGTACTTC

V: TRBV7-2
D: TRBD1
size: NA
J: TRBJ2-1
CDR3: CASSHPWGQGANEQFF
DNA: TGTGCCAGCAGCCACCCTTGGGGACAGGGGGCGAATGAGCAGTTCTTC

V: TRBV20-1
D: NA
size: NA
J: TRBJ1-2
CDR3: CSARVGGALYGYTF
DNA: TGCAGTGCTAGAGTGGGAGGGGCTCTCTATGGCTACACCTTC

V: TRBV7-3
D: NA
size: NA
J: TRBJ1-2
CDR3: CPSSFGGENGYTF
DNA: TGTCCCAGCAGCTTCGGGGGGGAGAATGGCTACACCTTC

V: TRBV15
D: NA
size: NA
J: TRBJ1-2
CDR3: CATSREKGPYGYTF
DNA: TGTGCCACCAGCAGAGAGAAAGGACCCTATGGCTACACCTTC

V: TRBV6-5
D: NA
size: few
J: TRBJ2-7
CDR3: CASSYASGGKRNEQYF
DNA: TGTGCCAGCAGCTATGCGTCCGGGGGAAAGAGGAACGAGCAGTACTTC

V: TRBV7-9
D: TRBD1
size: many
J: TRBJ1-1
CDR3: CASSAPGQGAGAFF
DNA: TGTGCCAGCAGCGCACCCGGACAGGGGGCCGGGGCTTTCTTT

V: TRBV25-1
D: TRBD1
size: NA
J: TRBJ1-2
CDR3: CASRAGQLYGYTF
DNA: TGTGCCAGCAGGGCGGGACAGTTATATGGCTACACCTTC

V: TRBV6-1
D: NA
size: NA
J: TRBJ1-3
CDR3: CASSVVAASGNTIYF
DNA: TGTGCCAGCAGTGTTGTTGCCGCCTCTGGAAACACCATATATTTT